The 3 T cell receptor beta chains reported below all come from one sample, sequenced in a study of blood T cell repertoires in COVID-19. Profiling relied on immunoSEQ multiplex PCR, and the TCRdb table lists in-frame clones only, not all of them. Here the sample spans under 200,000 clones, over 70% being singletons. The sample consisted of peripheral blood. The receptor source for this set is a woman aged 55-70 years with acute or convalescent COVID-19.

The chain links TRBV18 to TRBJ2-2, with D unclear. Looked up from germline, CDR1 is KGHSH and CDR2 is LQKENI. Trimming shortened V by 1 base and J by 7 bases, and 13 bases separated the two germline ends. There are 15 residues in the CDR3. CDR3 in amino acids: CASSPQHPPGGELFF. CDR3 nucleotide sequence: TGTGCCAGCTCACCACAACACCCCCCGGGCGGGGAGCTGTTTTTT.

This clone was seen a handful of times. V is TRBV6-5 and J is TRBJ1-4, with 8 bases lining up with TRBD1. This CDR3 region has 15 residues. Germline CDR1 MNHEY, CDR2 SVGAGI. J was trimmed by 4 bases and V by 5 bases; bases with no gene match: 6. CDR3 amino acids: CASSTRQGYNEKLFF. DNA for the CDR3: TGTGCCAGCAGTACCCGACAGGGGTATAATGAAAAACTGTTTTTT.

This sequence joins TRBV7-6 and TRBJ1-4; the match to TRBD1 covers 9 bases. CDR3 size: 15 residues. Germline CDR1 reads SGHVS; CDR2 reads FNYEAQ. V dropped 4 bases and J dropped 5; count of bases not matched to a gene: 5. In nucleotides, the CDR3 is TGTGCCAGCAGCTCCGGGACAGGGAAAAATGAAAAACTGTTTTTT. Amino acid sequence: CASSSGTGKNEKLFF. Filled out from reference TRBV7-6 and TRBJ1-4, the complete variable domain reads GAGVSQSPRYKVTKRGQDVALRCDPISGHVSLYWYRQALGQGPEFLTYFNYEAQQDKSGLPNDRFSAERPEGSISTLTIQRTEQRDSAMYRCASSSGTGKNEKLFFGSGTQLSVL.